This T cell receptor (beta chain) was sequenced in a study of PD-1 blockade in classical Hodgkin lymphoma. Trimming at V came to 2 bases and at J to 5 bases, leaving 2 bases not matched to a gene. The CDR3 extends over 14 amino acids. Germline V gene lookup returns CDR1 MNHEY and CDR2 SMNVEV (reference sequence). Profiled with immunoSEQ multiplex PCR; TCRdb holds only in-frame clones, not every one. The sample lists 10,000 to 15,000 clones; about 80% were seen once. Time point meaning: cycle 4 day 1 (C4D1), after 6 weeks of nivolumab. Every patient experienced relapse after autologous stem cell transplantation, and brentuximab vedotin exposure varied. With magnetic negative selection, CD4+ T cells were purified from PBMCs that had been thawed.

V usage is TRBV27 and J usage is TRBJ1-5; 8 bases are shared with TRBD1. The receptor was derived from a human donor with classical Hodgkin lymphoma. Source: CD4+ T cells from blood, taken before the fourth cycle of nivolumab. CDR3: CASSLGTGHQPQHF. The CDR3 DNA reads TGTGCCAGCAGTTTAGGGACAGGACATCAGCCCCAGCATTTT.